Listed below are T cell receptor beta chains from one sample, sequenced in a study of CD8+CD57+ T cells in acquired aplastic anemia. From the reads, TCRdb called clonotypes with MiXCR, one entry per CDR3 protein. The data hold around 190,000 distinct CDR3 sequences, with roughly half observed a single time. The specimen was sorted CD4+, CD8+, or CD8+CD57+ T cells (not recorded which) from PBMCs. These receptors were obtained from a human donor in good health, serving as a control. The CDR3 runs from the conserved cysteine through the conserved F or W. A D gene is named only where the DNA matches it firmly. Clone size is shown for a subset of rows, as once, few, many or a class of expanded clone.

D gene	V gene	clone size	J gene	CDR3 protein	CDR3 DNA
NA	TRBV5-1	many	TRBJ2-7	CASGPGHLSSYEQYF	TGCGCCAGCGGTCCGGGACACCTTTCCTCCTACGAGCAGTACTTC
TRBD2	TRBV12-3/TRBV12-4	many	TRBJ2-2	CASSAAGLASGELFF	TGTGCCAGCAGTGCTGCCGGACTAGCTAGCGGGGAGCTGTTTTTT
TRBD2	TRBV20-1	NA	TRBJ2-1	CSARGLAGEQFF	TGCAGTGCTAGAGGACTAGCGGGTGAGCAGTTCTTC
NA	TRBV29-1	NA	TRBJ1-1	CSVVGANTEAFF	TGCAGCGTTGTAGGGGCGAACACTGAAGCTTTCTTT
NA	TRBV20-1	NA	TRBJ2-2	CSAQPGTVNTGELFF	TGCAGTGCTCAACCCGGGACTGTGAACACCGGGGAGCTGTTTTTT
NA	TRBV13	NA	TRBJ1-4	CASSTSGSGEKLFF	TGTGCCAGCAGCACTTCAGGGTCGGGCGAAAAACTGTTTTTT
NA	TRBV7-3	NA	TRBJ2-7	CASSPPDPWDEQYF	TGCGCCAGCAGCCCCCCGGACCCCTGGGACGAGCAGTACTTC
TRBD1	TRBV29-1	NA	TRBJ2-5	CSVQVTGGAETQYF	TGCAGCGTTCAGGTGACAGGGGGCGCGGAGACCCAGTACTTC
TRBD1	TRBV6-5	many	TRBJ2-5	CASSYSGTAQETQYF	TGTGCCAGCAGTTACTCCGGGACAGCCCAAGAGACCCAGTACTTC
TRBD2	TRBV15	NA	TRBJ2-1	CATSRDRDGGLAGINEQFF	TGTGCCACCAGCAGAGATCGGGACGGAGGACTAGCGGGGATCAATGAGCAGTTCTTC
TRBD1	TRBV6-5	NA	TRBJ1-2	CASRETGLYGYTF	TGTGCCAGCAGAGAGACAGGGCTATATGGCTACACCTTC
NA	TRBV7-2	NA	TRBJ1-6	CASSLSRTDNSPLHF	TGTGCCAGCAGCTTGTCCCGGACAGATAATTCACCCCTCCACTTT
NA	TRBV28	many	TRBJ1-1	CASSLWGEAFF	TGTGCCAGCAGTTTATGGGGCGAAGCTTTCTTT
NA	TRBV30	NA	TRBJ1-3	CAWSGSGVNTIYF	TGTGCCTGGAGTGGCAGTGGGGTTAACACCATATATTTT
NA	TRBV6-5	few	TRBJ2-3	CASSEQGTSTDTQYF	TGTGCCAGCAGTGAACAGGGTACTAGCACAGATACGCAGTATTTT
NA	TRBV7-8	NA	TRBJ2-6	CASSLVAGEKLWANVLTF	TGTGCCAGCAGCTTAGTTGCAGGTGAAAAACTCTGGGCCAACGTCCTGACTTTC
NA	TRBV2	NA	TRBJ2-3	CASRARDVTGDTQYF	TGTGCCAGCAGGGCCCGGGACGTGACGGGAGATACGCAGTATTTT
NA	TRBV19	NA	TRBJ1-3	CASSRAGASGNTIYF	TGTGCCAGTAGTAGGGCAGGGGCTTCTGGAAACACCATATATTTT
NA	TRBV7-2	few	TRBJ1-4	CASSLYNEQFFGGAGATNEKLFF	NA
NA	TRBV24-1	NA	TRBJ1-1	CATAGHLNTEAFF	TGTGCCACCGCGGGACATTTGAACACTGAAGCTTTCTTT
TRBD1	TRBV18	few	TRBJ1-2	CASSPLGQGEGGYTF	TGTGCCAGCTCACCCCTAGGACAGGGGGAGGGTGGCTACACCTTC
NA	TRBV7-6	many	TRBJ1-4	CASSSNPDSGGVEKLFF	TGTGCCAGCAGCTCCAACCCAGACAGCGGTGGTGTTGAAAAACTGTTTTTT
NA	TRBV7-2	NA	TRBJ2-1	CASSLDGVIMDEQFF	TGTGCCAGCAGCTTAGACGGGGTGATTATGGATGAGCAGTTCTTC
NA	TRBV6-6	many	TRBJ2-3	CASSYSRSTDTQYF	TGTGCCAGCAGTTACAGTCGAAGCACAGATACGCAGTATTTT
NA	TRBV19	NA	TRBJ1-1	CASSDRGFTEAFF	TGTGCCAGTAGTGACAGAGGTTTTACTGAAGCTTTCTTT
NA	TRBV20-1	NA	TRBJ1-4	CSARGGSEKLFF	TGCAGTGCTAGGGGTGGCTCCGAAAAACTGTTTTTT
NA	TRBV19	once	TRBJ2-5	CASAMGETQYF	TGTGCCAGTGCTATGGGGGAGACCCAGTACTTC
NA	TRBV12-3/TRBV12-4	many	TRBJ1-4	CASSLSGLGEKLFF	TGTGCCAGCAGTTTATCAGGGCTTGGGGAAAAACTGTTTTTT
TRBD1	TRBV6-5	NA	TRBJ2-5	CASRPTGTGFLETQYF	TGTGCCAGCAGACCCACGGGGACAGGGTTTTTAGAGACCCAGTACTTC
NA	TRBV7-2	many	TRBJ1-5	CASSLVLSTGSGSNQPQHF	TGTGCCAGCAGCTTAGTTCTTAGTACCGGTTCAGGCAGCAATCAGCCCCAGCATTTT
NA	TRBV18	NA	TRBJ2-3	CASSPRAGALTDTQYF	TGTGCCAGCTCACCAAGGGCAGGGGCGCTTACAGATACGCAGTATTTT
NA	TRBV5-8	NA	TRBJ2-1	CASSFDTPQFF	TGTGCCAGCAGCTTTGACACGCCGCAGTTCTTC
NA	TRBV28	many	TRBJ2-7	CASSKKGNPPYEQYF	TGTGCCAGCAGTAAAAAGGGGAATCCACCATACGAGCAGTACTTC
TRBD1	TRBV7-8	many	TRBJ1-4	CASSPDRVREKLFF	TGTGCCAGCAGCCCCGACAGGGTACGGGAAAAACTGTTTTTT
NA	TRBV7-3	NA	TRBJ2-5	CASSLDGFQYF	TGTGCCAGCAGCTTAGATGGGTTCCAGTACTTC
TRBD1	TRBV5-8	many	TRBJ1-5	CASSLVSGQGFQPQHF	TGTGCCAGCAGCTTGGTTTCTGGACAGGGGTTTCAGCCCCAGCATTTT
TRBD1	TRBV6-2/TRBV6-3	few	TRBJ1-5	CASSSQGGAGQPQHF	TGTGCCAGCAGTTCACAGGGGGGCGCGGGTCAGCCCCAGCATTTT
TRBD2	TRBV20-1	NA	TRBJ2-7	CSARPRARLAAYEQYF	TGCAGTGCTAGACCCAGGGCCAGACTAGCGGCTTACGAGCAGTACTTC
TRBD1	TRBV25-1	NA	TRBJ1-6	CASSEFGTGISSPLHF	TGTGCCAGCAGTGAATTTGGGACAGGGATATCTTCACCCCTCCACTTT
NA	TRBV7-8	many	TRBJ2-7	CASSVLGGEQYF	TGTGCCAGCAGCGTTCTTGGGGGCGAGCAGTACTTC
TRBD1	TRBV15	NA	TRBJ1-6	CATSRTGNSPLHF	TGTGCCACCAGCCGGACAGGGAATTCACCCCTCCACTTT